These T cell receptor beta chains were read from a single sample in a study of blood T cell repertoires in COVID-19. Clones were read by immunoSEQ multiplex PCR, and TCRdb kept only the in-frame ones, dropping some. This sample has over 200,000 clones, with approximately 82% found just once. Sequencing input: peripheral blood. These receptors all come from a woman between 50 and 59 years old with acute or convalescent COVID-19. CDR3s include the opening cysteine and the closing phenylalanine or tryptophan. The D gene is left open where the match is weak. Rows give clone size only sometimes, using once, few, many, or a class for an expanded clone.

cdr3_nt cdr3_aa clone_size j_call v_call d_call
TGTGCCAGCAGCAGGACTCACTACGAGCAGTACTTC CASSRTHYEQYF . TRBJ2-7 TRBV5-6 .
TGCAGCGTCGATGCCGGACAGGGGCTCTCTGGAAACACCATATATTTT CSVDAGQGLSGNTIYF . TRBJ1-3 TRBV29-1 TRBD1
TGTGCCACCAGTGATGCCGACAGGGTAACGCACAATGAGCAGTTCTTC CATSDADRVTHNEQFF once TRBJ2-1 TRBV24-1 TRBD1
TGTGCCAGCAACGGGGTTCCGGCAGATACGCAGTATTTT CASNGVPADTQYF once TRBJ2-3 TRBV2 .
TGCGCCAGCAGCTTGGCGGCAGGGGCCTACAATGAGCAGTTCTTC CASSLAAGAYNEQFF . TRBJ2-1 TRBV5-1 .
TGCAGCGTTGATAAGGGGAGCACAGATACGCAGTATTTT CSVDKGSTDTQYF . TRBJ2-3 TRBV29-1 .
TGTGCCAGCATCCGCCAGAAGAACACTGAAGCTTTCTTT CASIRQKNTEAFF . TRBJ1-1 TRBV28 .
TGTGCCTGGAGTGTAAAGGGACAGGGGGGCCAGCCCCAGCATTTT CAWSVKGQGGQPQHF . TRBJ1-5 TRBV30 TRBD1
TGTGCCAGCCAAGACAGGACCAATGAAAAACTGTTTTTT CASQDRTNEKLFF . TRBJ1-4 TRBV21-1 .
TGTGCCAGCAGCCTTCGACACTGGACTAGCTCCTCTCATACGCAGTATTTT CASSLRHWTSSSHTQYF . TRBJ2-3 TRBV11-2 TRBD2
TGTGCCAGTAGTATAGGAAGACAGGGTCTAAAACTGTTTTTT CASSIGRQGLKLFF . TRBJ1-4 TRBV19 TRBD1
TGCGCCAGCAGCACCGGACAGGGCGGCAATCAGCCCCAGCATTTT CASSTGQGGNQPQHF . TRBJ1-5 TRBV5-1 TRBD1
TGTGCCAGCAGCTTAGCAGAGACAGATACGCAGTATTTT CASSLAETDTQYF . TRBJ2-3 TRBV7-8 .
TGTGCCAGCAGTTTTACAGGGGTGGGGGCCAACGTCCTGACTTTC CASSFTGVGANVLTF . TRBJ2-6 TRBV28 TRBD1
TGTGCCAGCAGTTTAAGGGCGGGACTAAGCACAGATACGCAGTATTTT CASSLRAGLSTDTQYF . TRBJ2-3 TRBV27 TRBD2
TGTGCCAGCAGTCCACAGGGGGGCGAGCAGTACTTC CASSPQGGEQYF . TRBJ2-7 TRBV27 TRBD1
TGCGCCAGCAGCCAATCGGGGAGGGGGTTCTACGAGCAGTACTTC CASSQSGRGFYEQYF once TRBJ2-7 TRBV4-1 .
TGCGCCAGCCGCGTGGGTCCTAGCACAGATACGCAGTATTTT CASRVGPSTDTQYF few TRBJ2-3 TRBV5-1 .
TGCAGCGTTGAAGATCGGTTGGTGGGGCTTGGGGAGACCCAGTACTTC CSVEDRLVGLGETQYF . TRBJ2-5 TRBV29-1 .
TGTGCCAGCAGCGGGACAGGGCGGAGCGAAAAACTGTTTTTT CASSGTGRSEKLFF . TRBJ1-4 TRBV2 TRBD1
TGTGCCAGCAGGCAGGGGGGCCAAGAGACCCAGTACTTC CASRQGGQETQYF . TRBJ2-5 TRBV28 .
TGCGCCAGCAGCAGGGAGAGCAACTATGGCTACACCTTC CASSRESNYGYTF . TRBJ1-2 TRBV5-1 .
TGTGCCAGCAGTGCCCGACTAGATGGGAATGAGCAGTTCTTC CASSARLDGNEQFF . TRBJ2-1 TRBV27 .
TGTGCCAGCAGCCCCCTTGGCGGACAGCGATGGAGGACCGGGGAGCTGTTTTTT CASSPLGGQRWRTGELFF . TRBJ2-2 TRBV21-1 .
TGTGCCAGCAGTGACTTGCAAACTGTGGAGCTGTTTTTT CASSDLQTVELFF . TRBJ2-2 TRBV28 .
TGTGCCACCAGTGATGGGCCCCCCGAAGTCCAGTTCTTC CATSDGPPEVQFF . TRBJ2-1 TRBV24-1 .
TGTGCCAGCAGTTCGCACCCTGAAGTTAGCTCCTACGAGCAGTACTTC CASSSHPEVSSYEQYF . TRBJ2-7 TRBV27 .
TGTGCCAGCAGCTTGACAGGGTCGACCTACGAGCAGTACTTC CASSLTGSTYEQYF . TRBJ2-7 TRBV13 TRBD1
TGTGCCATCAGTGGGCAGCGATCGGGCACAGATACGCAGTATTTT CAISGQRSGTDTQYF . TRBJ2-3 TRBV10-3 .
TGTGCCAGCAGCTTAGCGCTGAGCAACGAGCAGTACTTC CASSLALSNEQYF . TRBJ2-7 TRBV7-9 .
TGTGCTAGTGGGGAGAGGAACACTGAAGCTTTCTTT CASGERNTEAFF . TRBJ1-1 TRBV12-5 .
TGTGCCAGCAGCCAGAGGGGACAGGGAGGCGGGGAGACCCAGTACTTC CASSQRGQGGGETQYF . TRBJ2-5 TRBV3-1/TRBV3-2 TRBD1
TGTGCCAGCAGCCTCTCCTACAATGAGCAGTTCTTC CASSLSYNEQFF . TRBJ2-1 TRBV7-3 .
TGTGCCAGTACCCAAATAGCGGGAGGGAACACAGATACGCAGTATTTT CASTQIAGGNTDTQYF . TRBJ2-3 TRBV19 TRBD2
TGTGCCTGGAGTGCAAGACAGGGGGCTAGTTCACCCCTCCACTTT CAWSARQGASSPLHF . TRBJ1-6 TRBV30 TRBD1
TGTGCCAGCAGTTGGACTAGCGGGAGGATGTCCTACGAGCAGTACTTC CASSWTSGRMSYEQYF few TRBJ2-7 TRBV6-6 TRBD2
TGTGCCAGCAGTTTATTTGCTAGCGGGAGTTCCTACGAGCAGTACTTC CASSLFASGSSYEQYF . TRBJ2-7 TRBV27 TRBD2
TGTGCCAGCAGCTACGGACAGGGGAGAACAGATACGCAGTATTTT CASSYGQGRTDTQYF . TRBJ2-3 TRBV27 TRBD1
TGTGCCAGCAGCGGAGGGGGCAGGACTGAAGCTTTCTTT CASSGGGRTEAFF . TRBJ1-1 TRBV9 TRBD1
TGTGCCAGCGGAGGAGGGACAGCTAACTATGGCTACACCTTC CASGGGTANYGYTF . TRBJ1-2 TRBV28 TRBD1
TGTGCCAGCAGTCCACAGGGGCTGGAGGGAAACACCATATATTTT CASSPQGLEGNTIYF . TRBJ1-3 TRBV6-5 TRBD1
TGCGCCAGCAGCTTGGTGGCGGGGGCGAACACCGGGGAGCTGTTTTTT CASSLVAGANTGELFF once TRBJ2-2 TRBV5-1 TRBD2
TGTGCCATAAAACCTGGAGTAGCGGGAAATCCCACCGGGGAGCTGTTTTTT CAIKPGVAGNPTGELFF . TRBJ2-2 TRBV10-3 TRBD2
TGTGCCAGCAGTTTATCGGGAGCGGATCAGCCCCAGCATTTT CASSLSGADQPQHF . TRBJ1-5 TRBV27 .
TGTGCCAGCAGCCCTGGGACTAGCGAGGGCAAAAACATTCAGTACTTC CASSPGTSEGKNIQYF . TRBJ2-4 TRBV4-2 TRBD2